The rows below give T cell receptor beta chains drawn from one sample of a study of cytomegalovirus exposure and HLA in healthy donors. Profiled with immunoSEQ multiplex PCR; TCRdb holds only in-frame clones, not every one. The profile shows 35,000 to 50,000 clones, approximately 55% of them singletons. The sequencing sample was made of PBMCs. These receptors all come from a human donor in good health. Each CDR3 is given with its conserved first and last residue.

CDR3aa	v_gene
CATSRSGVYEQYF	TRBV15
CASTPGVHYEQYF	TRBV27
CASSLAQQGGYNEQFF	TRBV7-6
CSVVQGNQPQHF	TRBV29-1
CASSLNRGRTEAFF	TRBV7-2
CSARDNYEQYF	TRBV20-1
CASSYSYAILSEKLFF	TRBV6-5
CASSSVAARELPTDTQYF	TRBV28
CASSGTGRQPQHF	TRBV19
CASTVNRATNYGYTF	TRBV7-2
CASSLVPRGTGNTIYF	TRBV7-2
CASSIWSGLGASYEQYF	TRBV19
CASSLNRGWDEKLFF	TRBV18
CASSPQQEGRTDTQYF	TRBV18
CASSRGSYNEQFF	TRBV6-5
CASSFQGGSYEQYF	TRBV5-4
CASSYDSRDGYTF	TRBV6-6
CASSSARETQYF	TRBV7-2
CASSPTGRSLTDTQYF	TRBV18
CASSPWTGVGQPQHF	TRBV6-6
CASSIGGGEGKNTEAFF	TRBV19
CASSEALQSNQPQHF	TRBV2
CASSIGEYEQYF	TRBV19
CASSQDSPRAPLHF	TRBV14
CASSSPGQGAGGYTF	TRBV27
CASSRGGERHEKLFF	TRBV7-2
CASVEGADQPQHF	TRBV6-1
CASSLNTGRKPQHF	TRBV7-2
CAWTRGQGRQAFF	TRBV30
CASSPVMTGVNQPQHF	TRBV18
CASSLGREGLNEQFF	TRBV7-2
CASSLDGTSGTDTQYF	TRBV5-8
CASSPPPSTDTQYF	TRBV18
CASSPGGSGRAYEQYF	TRBV7-2
CASSSSGQDYYGYTF	TRBV7-9
CASSLTGRYEQYF	TRBV11-2
CASSIVSSGLGGDTQYF	TRBV19
CASSLTGSNQPQHF	TRBV5-4
CASTTGTGGNNEQFF	TRBV5-1
CASSGDFRNTIYF	TRBV7-2
CSVSRGVGEKLFF	TRBV29-1
CASSSRGREFDEQFF	TRBV14
CASSLGRTGDYGYTF	TRBV5-4
CAWSMEWGGLAGPGETYEQYF	TRBV30
CASSPMGQLNTGELFF	TRBV18
CASSQGLAASSYEQYF	TRBV4-2
CASSPPGQGNNEQFF	TRBV7-3
CASSLTDYEQYF	TRBV5-5
CASSQGRTSGQTSSYNEQFF	TRBV14
CASSLNGQVGGYTF	TRBV7-3
CASSPTGTGDANYGYTF	TRBV18
CASSPQGIGQPQHF	TRBV7-2
CASSIGAGGRWETQYF	TRBV19
CASSFQVNTEAFF	TRBV28
CASSLRGNGELFF	TRBV13
CASSPGTRLGTGELFF	TRBV19
CASTDALGGSSSPLHF	TRBV28
CASSARLAVASGANVLTF	TRBV9